This T cell receptor (beta chain) emerged from a study of T cell responses to AZD1222 COVID-19 vaccine. TCRdb's table, derived via immunoSEQ multiplex PCR, lists solely in-frame clones and lacks some. The table includes 200,000 or so clones, about nine tenths detected once. The V end lost 1 base, the J end lost 0 bases, and 7 bases lay between the germline ends. Germline assignment: CDR1 SGHTA and CDR2 FQGNSA. This CDR3 spans 15 amino acids. As concerns this clone: Other DNA sequences of this sample code for an identical CDR3.

This clonotype was obtained from an adult in good health. The rearrangement uses TRBV7-2 and TRBJ1-5, with unresolved D. Source: peripheral blood, taken on day 0 of AZD1222 vaccination. The CDR3: CASSLDGYSNQPQHF. CDR3 DNA sequence: TGTGCCAGCAGCTTAGATGGTTATAGCAATCAGCCCCAGCATTTT.